These 17 T cell receptor beta chains were sequenced from one sample in a study of type 1 and type 2 diabetes patients. The PCR template was genomic DNA. The TCR beta CDR3 region was amplified using 30 forward and 13 reverse primers. TCRdb fed the multiplex PCR reads into MiXCR, producing one record per CDR3 protein. The table shows 250,000 to 300,000 distinct CDR3 sequences, with roughly 50% occurring only once. The specimen was peripheral blood mononuclear cells (PBMCs). These receptors all come from a man aged 18 to 35 with type 2 diabetes.

This clonotype has just a few counts. The CDR3 region is CASSSGWPEKLFF. The CDR3 bases are TGTGCCAGCAGTTCAGGGTGGCCTGAAAAACTGTTTTTT. The chain recombines TRBV12-3 or TRBV12-4 with TRBJ1-4; possible D gene TRBD1, 5 bases. The CDR3 totals 13 residues. The ends were cut back, 4 bases at V and 7 bases at J, with 10 bases in the middle.

As regards this clonotype: Lacking the conserved final phenylalanine or tryptophan, this CDR3 likely reflects a read error. This chain connects TRBV15 to TRBJ2-3; D remains ambiguous. Germline CDR1 and CDR2: LNHNV and YYDKDF (reference sequence). The germline V and J ends were trimmed by 0 bases and 0 bases, with 7 bases remaining between them. This CDR3 spans 15 amino acids. The CDR3, as DNA: TGTGCCACCAGCAGAGAAAGTACTAGCACAGATACGCAGTATTCT. The encoded protein is CATSRESTSTDTQYS.

The chain carries TRBV19 and TRBJ2-1, with D possibly matching TRBD2 (6 bases). V lost 0 bases and J 6 bases, leaving 18 bases between the germline ends. Germline V gene lookup returns CDR1 LNHDA and CDR2 SQIVND (reference sequence). The CDR3 runs to 17 residues. CDR3 region: CASSIDVQWGVGNEQFF. Written as DNA, the CDR3 is TGTGCCAGTAGTATAGATGTCCAGTGGGGGGTCGGCAATGAGCAGTTCTTC.

In its sample, this clonotype was seen a few times. The chain joins TRBV30 to TRBJ1-6; maybe TRBD1 (6 bases). The CDR3 covers 13 residues. V lost 3 bases and J 7 bases, leaving 10 bases between the germline ends. Germline V gene lookup returns CDR1 GTSNPN and CDR2 SVGIG (reference sequence). The CDR3 nucleotides read TGTGCCTGGAGACGGACAGCAAATTCACCCCTCCACTTT. Translation: CAWRRTANSPLHF. Full variable domain (remainder filled in from reference TRBV30 and TRBJ1-6): SQTIHQWPATLVQPVGSPLSLECTVEGTSNPNLYWYRQAAGRGLQLLFYSVGIGQISSEVPQNLSASRPQDRQFILSSKKLLLSDSGFYLCAWRRTANSPLHFGNGTRLTVT.

On this clonotype: The conserved closing phenylalanine or tryptophan is absent in this CDR3, likely reflecting a read error. The chain links TRBV7-2 to TRBJ2-5; D is possibly TRBD1 or TRBD2 (5 bases each). The J call is in doubt because the DNA end fits TRBJ2-7 better. This CDR3 is built from 16 residues. Looked up from germline, CDR1 is SGHTA and CDR2 is FQGNSA. The CDR3 protein is CASSLTGTAGTYEQYY. CDR3 DNA: TGTGCCAGCAGCCTCACCGGGACGGCCGGGACCTACGAGCAGTACTAC.

This clonotype showed up just a few times. The V call is TRBV19, the J call TRBJ1-4; the D is unclear. Germline V CDR1 and CDR2: LNHDA, SQIVND (reference sequence). Trimming shortened V by 3 bases and J by 3 bases, and 11 bases separated the two germline ends. This CDR3 comprises 15 residues. CDR3 sequence reads: CASSMAEISNEKLFF. The CDR3 DNA is TGTGCCAGTAGTATGGCGGAGATCTCTAATGAAAAACTGTTTTTT. Filled out from reference TRBV19 and TRBJ1-4, the complete variable domain reads DGGITQSPKYLFRKEGQNVTLSCEQNLNHDAMYWYRQDPGQGLRLIYYSQIVNDFQKGDIAEGYSVSREKKESFPLTVTSAQKNPTAFYLCASSMAEISNEKLFFGSGTQLSVL.

The chain links TRBV19 to TRBJ1-1, with TRBD1 as a possible D gene (5 bases). Deletions cut 3 bases from V and 4 bases from J, with 12 bases between. CDR1 is LNHDA, CDR2 SQIVND, per germline (reference sequence). CDR3 length equals 14 residues. CDR3 bases: TGTGCCAGTAGTATTCCGGGGCGCGTCACTGAAGCTTTCTTT. It translates to CASSIPGRVTEAFF.

This chain uses TRBV2 with TRBJ1-5, with D possibly matching TRBD1 (6 bases). The CDR3 runs 14 residues. The germline CDR1 and CDR2 sequences are SNHLY and FYNNEI. Trimming took 8 bases from V and 6 from J, leaving 17 bases between them. Here the CDR3 DNA reads TGTGCCAGCGGAAAGGTGGGGGGCTTTCAGCCCCAGCATTTT. This translates into CASGKVGGFQPQHF.

The rearrangement joins TRBV6-2 or TRBV6-3 to TRBJ1-2; no clear D. V lost 3 bases to trimming and J lost 5 bases, with 4 bases between them. The CDR3 runs 11 residues. The germline V gene encodes CDR1 MNHEY and CDR2 SVGEGT. The CDR3 nucleotides read TGTGCCAGCAGTTATCCGTATGGCTACACCTTC. Protein product: CASSYPYGYTF.

This clonotype was seen only a few times. This chain connects TRBV10-1 to TRBJ1-4, with 7 bases matching TRBD1. The CDR3 runs to 14 residues. Germline CDR1 reads WNHNN; CDR2 reads SYGVQD (reference sequence). V trimming: 3 bases; J trimming: 7 bases; junction bases outside the gene matches: 5. This CDR3 reads CASSETGVAEKLFF. The CDR3 DNA follows: TGCGCCAGCAGTGAAACAGGGGTGGCTGAAAAACTGTTTTTT.

The chain combines TRBV10-1 with TRBJ1-4, with 9 nucleotides matching TRBD1. The CDR3 extends over 14 amino acids. Germline lookup yields CDR1 WNHNN and CDR2 SYGVQD (reference sequence). V shed 3 bases, J shed 8 bases, and the junction held 4 bases outside the gene matches. CDR3 amino acids: CASSDRDRDEKLFF. The DNA for the CDR3 is TGCGCCAGCAGTGACCGGGACAGGGACGAAAAACTGTTTTTT.

This clonotype was observed a few times. The chain combines TRBV7-9 with TRBJ2-5; possible D gene TRBD1, 6 bases. V lost 5 bases and J 3 bases, leaving 10 bases between the germline ends. The V gene's germline CDR1 is SEHNR and CDR2 FQNEAQ (reference sequence). The CDR3 runs to 13 residues. In nucleotides, the CDR3 is TGTGCCAGCAGCGAGAGGACAGAAGAGACCCAGTACTTC. Translated, it gives CASSERTEETQYF.

Notes on this clonotype: This may arise from a read error, as a much more abundant clone is one base away. The chain has TRBV2 and TRBJ2-7; 8 bases are a match to TRBD1. Germline V gene lookup returns CDR1 SNHLY and CDR2 FYNNEI. The length of the CDR3 is 13 residues. The CDR3 loop reads CARSRQGSYEQYF. CDR3 nucleotide sequence: TGTGCCCGCAGCCGACAGGGGAGCTACGAGCAGTACTTC.

This clonotype was detected only a few times. CDR3 sequence: CSAGTEYEQYF. The CDR3, as DNA: TGCAGTGCCGGGACAGAATACGAGCAGTACTTC. The chain is built from TRBV20-1 and TRBJ2-7, with TRBD1 matching over 7 bases. CDR3 length: 11 amino acids. V was clipped by 6 bases and J by 4 bases; unmatched bases: 3. Per the germline V gene, CDR1 is DFQATT and CDR2 is SNEGSKA (reference sequence).

This clonotype was seen more than once but under ten times. The chain uses TRBV9 and TRBJ1-6; 7 nucleotides match TRBD1. CDR1 is SGDLS, CDR2 YYNGEE, per germline. The CDR3 is 17 amino acids. The ends lost 3 bases at V and 8 bases at J; junction bases unmatched: 14. The CDR3 nucleotides are TGTGCCAGCAGCGACGAGACAGGGCCCGATATGTATTCACCCCTCCACTTT. Its translation: CASSDETGPDMYSPLHF.

The rearrangement links TRBV19 to TRBJ1-1; D ambiguous. Trimming removed 3 bases from V and 4 bases from J, with 12 bases in between. CDR1 and CDR2 from the germline V gene are LNHDA and SQIVND (reference sequence). CDR3 size: 14 residues. The CDR3 is CASSITGYGTEAFF. CDR3 sequence (DNA): TGTGCCAGTAGTATCACGGGTTATGGCACTGAAGCTTTCTTT.

This clonotype has a handful of counts. J is TRBJ2-7 and V is TRBV12-3 or TRBV12-4; TRBD2 aligns across 14 bases. The CDR3 has 13 amino acids. V lost 3 bases to trimming and J lost 12 bases; unmatched junction nucleotides: 4. The CDR3 loop reads CASSLGLAGARYF. Written as DNA, the CDR3 is TGTGCCAGCAGTTTGGGACTAGCGGGAGCTAGGTACTTC.